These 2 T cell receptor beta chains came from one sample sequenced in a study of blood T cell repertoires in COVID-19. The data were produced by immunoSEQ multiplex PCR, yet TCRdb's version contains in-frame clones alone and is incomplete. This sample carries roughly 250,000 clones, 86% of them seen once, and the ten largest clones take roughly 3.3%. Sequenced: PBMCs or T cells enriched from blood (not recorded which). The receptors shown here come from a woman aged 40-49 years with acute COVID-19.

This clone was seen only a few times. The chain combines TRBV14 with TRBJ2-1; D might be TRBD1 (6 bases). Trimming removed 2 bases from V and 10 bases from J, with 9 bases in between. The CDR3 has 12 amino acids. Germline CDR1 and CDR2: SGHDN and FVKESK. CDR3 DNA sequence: TGTGCCAGCAGCCAAAGAGGGACAGAGCAGTTCTTC. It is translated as CASSQRGTEQFF.

Here the CDR3 reads CSVDSQKHYGYTF. In nucleotides, the CDR3 is TGCAGCGTTGATTCACAGAAACACTATGGCTACACCTTC. The rearrangement uses TRBV29-1 and TRBJ1-2; D remains ambiguous. The V end was cut by 3 bases, the J end by 3 bases, with 11 bases between. Looked up from germline, CDR1 is SQVTM and CDR2 is ANQGSEA. CDR3 length equals 13 residues. The complete variable domain, with remaining parts taken from reference TRBV29-1 and TRBJ1-2, reads SAVISQKPSRDICQRGTSLTIQCQVDSQVTMMFWYRQQPGQSLTLIATANQGSEATYESGFVIDKFPISRPNLTFSTLTVSNMSPEDSSIYLCSVDSQKHYGYTFGSGTRLTVV.